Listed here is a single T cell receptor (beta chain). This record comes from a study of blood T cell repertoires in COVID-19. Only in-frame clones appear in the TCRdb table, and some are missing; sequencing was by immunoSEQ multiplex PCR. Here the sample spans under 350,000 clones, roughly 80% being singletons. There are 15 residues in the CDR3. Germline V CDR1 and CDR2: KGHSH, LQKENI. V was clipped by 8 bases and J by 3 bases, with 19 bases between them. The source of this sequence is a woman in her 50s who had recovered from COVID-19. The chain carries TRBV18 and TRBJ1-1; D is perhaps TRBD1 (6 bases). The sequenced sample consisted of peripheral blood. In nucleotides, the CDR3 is TGTGCCAGCGGAGCAGGGGTGATTAAGGACACTGAAGCTTTCTTT. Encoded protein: CASGAGVIKDTEAFF.